A single T cell receptor (beta chain) is shown here with its context. The record originates from a study of cytomegalovirus exposure and HLA in healthy donors. PCR was performed using 60 Vbeta and 13 Jbeta primers. Measured with immunoSEQ multiplex PCR; TCRdb has only the in-frame clones, and not every one. The sample includes approximately 200,000 clones, approximately 84% of them seen just once. At collection, donors were nominally healthy, but unrecorded immune exposures were probable. CDR3 length: 13 amino acids. With 1 base removed from V and 5 bases from J, the gap between germline ends came to 9 bases. Per germline, CDR1 SGHRS and CDR2 YFSETQ.

Sequenced material: PBMCs. This TCR came from a woman in her twenties or thirties in good health and CMV-seropositive. V gene TRBV5-1 combines with J gene TRBJ2-5; D is ambiguous. CDR3 region: CASSLFPGETQYF. The CDR3, as DNA: TGCGCCAGCAGCTTGTTTCCGGGTGAGACCCAGTACTTC.